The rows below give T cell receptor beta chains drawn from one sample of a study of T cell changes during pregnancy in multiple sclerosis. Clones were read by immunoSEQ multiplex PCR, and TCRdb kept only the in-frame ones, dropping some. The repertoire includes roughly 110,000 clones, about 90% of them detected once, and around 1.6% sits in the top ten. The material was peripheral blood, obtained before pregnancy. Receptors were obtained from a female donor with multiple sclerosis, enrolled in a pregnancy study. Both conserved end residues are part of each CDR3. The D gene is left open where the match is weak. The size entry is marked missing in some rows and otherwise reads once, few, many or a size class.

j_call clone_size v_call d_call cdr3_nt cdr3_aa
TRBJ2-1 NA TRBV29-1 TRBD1 TGCAGCGTTGAAGATCTGGAGACAGGGGCCTACAATGAGCAGTTCTTC CSVEDLETGAYNEQFF
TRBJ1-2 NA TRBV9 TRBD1 TGTGCCAGCAGCGCCGGGGGACAGGGGTTTTCAGGTCGTGGCTACACCTTC CASSAGGQGFSGRGYTF
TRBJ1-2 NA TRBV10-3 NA TGTGCCATCAGTGAGTTGCCAGCGTATGGCTGCACCTTC CAISELPAYGCTF
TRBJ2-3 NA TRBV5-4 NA TGTGCCAGCAGCTTCGGAGGCGGGGAAAGTACAGATACGCAGTATTTT CASSFGGGESTDTQYF
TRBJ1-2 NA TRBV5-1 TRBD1 TGCGCCAGCAGCTTGTTACAGGGGGATGGCTACACCTTC CASSLLQGDGYTF
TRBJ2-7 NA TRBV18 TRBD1 TGTGCCAGCTCACGTCCGGGACAGGGAGACTACGAGCAGTACTTC CASSRPGQGDYEQYF
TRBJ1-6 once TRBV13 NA TGTGCCAGCAGCCCAGGGAATTCACCCCTCCACTTT CASSPGNSPLHF
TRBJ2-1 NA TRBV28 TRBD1 TGTGCCAGCAGTTTAGATACAGGGGATTTCTACAATGAGCAGTTCTTC CASSLDTGDFYNEQFF
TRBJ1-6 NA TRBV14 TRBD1 TGTGCCAGCAGCCAAGTATCCCCGGGACAGGGATCTTCACCCCTCCACTTT CASSQVSPGQGSSPLHF
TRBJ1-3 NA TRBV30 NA TGTGCCTGGAGCGTGGACGTACTAGGTGGAAACACCATATATTTT CAWSVDVLGGNTIYF
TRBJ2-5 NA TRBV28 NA TGTGCCAGCAGTTTAGGCGGGACGGGGAAAGAGACCCAGTACTTC CASSLGGTGKETQYF
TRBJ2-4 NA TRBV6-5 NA TGTGCCAGCAGTTACTATGGCGGTGAGTACAAAAACATTCAGTACTTC CASSYYGGEYKNIQYF
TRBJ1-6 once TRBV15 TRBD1 TGTGCCACCAGAACCGAGGGACAGGGTTTTTCACCCCTCCACTTT CATRTEGQGFSPLHF
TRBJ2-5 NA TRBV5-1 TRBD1 TGCGCCAGCAGCTACGACAGGGTCGAGACCCAGTACTTC CASSYDRVETQYF
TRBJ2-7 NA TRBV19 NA TGTGCCAGTAGTATACCCGGCTACGAGCAGTACTTC CASSIPGYEQYF
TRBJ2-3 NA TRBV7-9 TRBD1 TGTGCCAGCAGATATATCGGGACAGCTCTTAGAGATACGCAGTATTTT CASRYIGTALRDTQYF
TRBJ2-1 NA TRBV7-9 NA TGTGCCAGCAGCTTTCCAGGTAATGAGCAGTTCTTC CASSFPGNEQFF
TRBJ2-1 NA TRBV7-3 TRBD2 TGTGCCAGCAGCTTAATGCCTAGCGGGAGACACAATGAGCAGTTCTTC CASSLMPSGRHNEQFF
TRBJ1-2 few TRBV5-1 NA TGCGCCAGCAGCCTGAGACAAAAACCTGACTATGGCTACACCTTC CASSLRQKPDYGYTF
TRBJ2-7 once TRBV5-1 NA TGCGCCAGCAGCTTGGTTGGCGGGGTCGAGCAGTACTTC CASSLVGGVEQYF
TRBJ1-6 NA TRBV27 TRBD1 TGTGCCAGCAGCCGGATACAGGGGTCGTCCTATAATTCACCCCTCCACTTT CASSRIQGSSYNSPLHF
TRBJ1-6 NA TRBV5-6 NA TGTGCCAGCAGCTTGGTAGCTTATTCACCCCTCCACTTT CASSLVAYSPLHF
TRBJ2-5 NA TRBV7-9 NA TGTGCCAGCAGCTTGGGCCATAATGGCCAGACCCAGTACTTC CASSLGHNGQTQYF
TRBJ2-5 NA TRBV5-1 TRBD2 TGCGCCAGCAGCCGCCGGACTAGCGGGAAGCAAGAGACCCAGTACTTC CASSRRTSGKQETQYF
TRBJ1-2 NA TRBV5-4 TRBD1 TGTGCCAGCAGCCCGGGACAGGGGAACTATGGCTACACCTTC CASSPGQGNYGYTF
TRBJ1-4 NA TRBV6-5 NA TGTGCCAGCAGTTACTCAAGGGTCGAGAGGGTAGAAAAACTGTTTTTT CASSYSRVERVEKLFF
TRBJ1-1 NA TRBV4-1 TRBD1 TGCGCCAGCAGCCGTTTCACAGGGGTGGGTGAAGCTTTCTTT CASSRFTGVGEAFF
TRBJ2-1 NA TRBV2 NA TGTGCCAGCAGTGAAGGTAGCGAGCAGTTCTTC CASSEGSEQFF
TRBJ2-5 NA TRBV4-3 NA TGCGCCAGCAGCCAAGATCACCCCGGGGGGCTGGAGACCCAGTACTTC CASSQDHPGGLETQYF
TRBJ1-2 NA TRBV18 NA TGTGCCAGCTCACCACGGGGCGCAATTAACTATGGCTACACCTTC CASSPRGAINYGYTF
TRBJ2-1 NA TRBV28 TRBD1 TGTGCCAGCAGTTTAAACCGGGACAGGGTCCCTTCAAGCGATGAGCAGTTCTTC CASSLNRDRVPSSDEQFF
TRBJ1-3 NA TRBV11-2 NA TGTGCCAGCCAAGGACAGATCTCCTCTGGAAACACCATATATTTT CASQGQISSGNTIYF
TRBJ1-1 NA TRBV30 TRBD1 TGTGCCTATAAGCCGCAGGGGGAAACCCTCAGGACTGAAGCTTTCTTT CAYKPQGETLRTEAFF
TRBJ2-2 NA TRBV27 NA TGTGCCAGCAGTTTTTTGACAGATAACACCGGGGAGCTGTTTTTT CASSFLTDNTGELFF
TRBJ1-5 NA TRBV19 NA TGTGCCAGTAGTATAACACGGGGGATGAATCAGCCCCAGCATTTT CASSITRGMNQPQHF
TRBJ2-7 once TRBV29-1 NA TGCAGCGTTGCACGGGACTACGAGCAGTACTTC CSVARDYEQYF
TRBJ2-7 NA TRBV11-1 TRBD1 TGTGCCAGCAGCTTAGCTGTTGGGACAGGGGTTTACGAGCAGTACTTC CASSLAVGTGVYEQYF
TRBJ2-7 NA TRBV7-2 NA TGTGCCAGCAGCTTAGGCGGCGGGTCTGGGAACGAGCAGTACTTC CASSLGGGSGNEQYF
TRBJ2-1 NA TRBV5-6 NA TGTGCCAGCAGCTTGGATAGAAGCAATGAGCAGTTCTTC CASSLDRSNEQFF
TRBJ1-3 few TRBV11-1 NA TGTGCCAGCAGCTTCGACAGGCCTGGAAACACCATATATTTT CASSFDRPGNTIYF
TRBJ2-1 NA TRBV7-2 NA TGTGCCAGCAGCCCACCCACTAGTAATGAGCAGTTCTTC CASSPPTSNEQFF
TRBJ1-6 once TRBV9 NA TGTGCCAGCAGCCCTCAGGTCGGGGGTAATTCACCCCTCCACTTT CASSPQVGGNSPLHF
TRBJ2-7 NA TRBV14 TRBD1 TGTGCCAGCAGTCGGGGACAGGTGATCTACGAGCAGTACTTC CASSRGQVIYEQYF
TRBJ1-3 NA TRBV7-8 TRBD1 TGTGCCAGCAGCCACCCGGGACAGTCAAGAGCTGGAAACACCATATATTTT CASSHPGQSRAGNTIYF
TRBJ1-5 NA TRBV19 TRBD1 TGTGCCAGTAGTATAGGACCCTCCGACAGGGGTAGCAATCAGCCCCAGCATTTT CASSIGPSDRGSNQPQHF
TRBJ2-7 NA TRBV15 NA TGTGCCACCAGCAGAGGGGGCGGGACCGCTAACCTGTACGAGCAGTACTTC CATSRGGGTANLYEQYF
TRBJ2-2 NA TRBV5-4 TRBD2 TGTGCCAGCAGCTTGGCGGGCGGGGGGGCCGTCACCGGGGAGCTGTTTTTT CASSLAGGGAVTGELFF
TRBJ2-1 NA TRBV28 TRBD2 TGTGCCAGCAGTCCACGGCTAGCGGTCTACAATGAGCAGTTCTTC CASSPRLAVYNEQFF
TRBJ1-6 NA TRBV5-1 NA TGCGCCAGCAGCTTGAGGCCAGGTCGGGGGGATTCACCCCTCCACTTT CASSLRPGRGDSPLHF
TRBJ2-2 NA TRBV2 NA TGTGCCAGCAGTGTTACGGCCGGGGAGCTGTTTTTT CASSVTAGELFF
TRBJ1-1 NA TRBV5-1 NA TGCGCCAGCAGCTTAGGAGGAATGAACACTGAAGCTTTCTTT CASSLGGMNTEAFF
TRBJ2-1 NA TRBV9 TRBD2 TGTGCCAGCAGCGGACAGGCCGACGGGGCTAGCGGGTCCTACAATGAGCAGTTCTTC CASSGQADGASGSYNEQFF
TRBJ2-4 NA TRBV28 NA TGTGCCAGCAGTTCCCAGGGGGCCAAAAACATTCAGTACTTC CASSSQGAKNIQYF
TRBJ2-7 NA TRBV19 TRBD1 TGTGCCAGTAGTCGGCAGCAGGGGGCTAGGTACGAGCAGTACTTC CASSRQQGARYEQYF
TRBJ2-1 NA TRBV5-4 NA TGTGCCAGCAGCTTAGCCTCGAACAATGAGCAGTTCTTC CASSLASNNEQFF
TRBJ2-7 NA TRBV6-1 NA TGTGCCAGCACTCAAACCAGGACTCGCTACGAGCAGTACTTC CASTQTRTRYEQYF